The T cell receptor beta chain described here comes from a study of cytomegalovirus exposure and HLA in healthy donors. General study findings and limits: Fewer N-insertions (relative to the approximately 700-donor mean) were reportedly seen in an Asian-associated ancestry cluster in a later analysis. Common viral pathogens seemed to be connected with several of the most significant clusters, according to a later analysis. Most subjects had HLA-A and HLA-B alleles reportedly predicted accurately by TCR beta sequences.

The PCR used 60 Vbeta and 13 Jbeta primers. Only in-frame clones appear in the TCRdb table, and some are missing; sequencing was by immunoSEQ multiplex PCR. The sample has about 93,000 clones, around 73% seen once. Per the germline V gene, CDR1 is SGHTA and CDR2 is FQGTGA. The V segment lost 1 base and the J segment 2 bases; nucleotides outside the gene matches: 0. The CDR3 has 14 amino acids. Worth noting for this clone: The target antigen is unknown.

The chain uses TRBV7-3 and TRBJ2-7, with 9 bases that match TRBD2. This clonotype originated in a woman between 40 and 55 years old in good health and CMV-seronegative. Sequencing input: PBMCs. This CDR3 reads CASSLRLAAYEQYF. In nucleotides, the CDR3 is TGTGCCAGCAGCTTAAGACTAGCGGCCTACGAGCAGTACTTC. Supplemented by reference TRBV7-3 and TRBJ2-7, the full variable domain reads GAGVSQTPSNKVTEKGKYVELRCDPISGHTALYWYRQSLGQGPEFLIYFQGTGAADDSGLPNDRFFAVRPEGSVSTLKIQRTERGDSAVYLCASSLRLAAYEQYFGPGTRLTVT.